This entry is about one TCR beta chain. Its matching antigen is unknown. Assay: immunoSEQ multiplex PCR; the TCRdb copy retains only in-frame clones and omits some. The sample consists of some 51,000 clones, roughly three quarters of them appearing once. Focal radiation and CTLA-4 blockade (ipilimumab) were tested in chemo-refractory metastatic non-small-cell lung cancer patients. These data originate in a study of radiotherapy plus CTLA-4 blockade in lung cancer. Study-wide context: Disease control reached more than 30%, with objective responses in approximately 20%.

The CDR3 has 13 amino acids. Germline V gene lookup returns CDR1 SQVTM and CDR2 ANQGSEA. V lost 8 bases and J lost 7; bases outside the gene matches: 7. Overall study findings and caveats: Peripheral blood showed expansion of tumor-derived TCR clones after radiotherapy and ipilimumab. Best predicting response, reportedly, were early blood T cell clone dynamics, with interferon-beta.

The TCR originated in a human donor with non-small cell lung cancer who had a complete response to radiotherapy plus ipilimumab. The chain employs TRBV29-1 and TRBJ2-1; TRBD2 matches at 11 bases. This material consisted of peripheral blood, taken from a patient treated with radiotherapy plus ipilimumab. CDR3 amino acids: CSTGTSGRNEQFF. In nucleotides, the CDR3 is TGCAGCACCGGGACTAGCGGAAGGAATGAGCAGTTCTTC.